The source of this T cell receptor (beta chain) is a study of blood T cell repertoires in COVID-19. Across the study: Acute-phase and convalescent COVID-19 samples originated in the United States, Italy and Spain. Sources were T cells, B-cell-depleted T cells, or PBMCs; the material itself was cDNA or gDNA.

Trimming took 8 bases from V and 2 from J; bases not matched to a gene: 3. The CDR3 is 15 residues long. The germline V gene encodes CDR1 ENHRY and CDR2 SYGVKD. The Seattle patients joined while their infection was active and were tracked longitudinally afterward. In the authors' methods: Amplified reference gene primers provided the basis for estimating nucleated cell counts. The method was immunoSEQ multiplex PCR; TCRdb's version includes in-frame clones alone and lacks a portion of them. V and J calls and clone size are given by that table; D and trimming were obtained from the DNA. The sample lists 200,000 to 250,000 clones; 88% were seen once.

Material for sequencing was peripheral blood. The sequence derives from a man in his fifties or sixties with COVID-19, enrolled during active disease. V is TRBV10-3 and J is TRBJ2-5; 15 nucleotides agree with TRBD2. The CDR3 coding sequence is TGTGCCATCTCCGGACTAGCGGGGGGGCAAGAGACCCAGTACTTC. Translating gives CAISGLAGGQETQYF.